This TCR beta chain derives from a study of T cell changes during pregnancy in multiple sclerosis. The CDR3 spans 17 residues. Looked up from germline, CDR1 is LNHDA and CDR2 is SQIVND (reference sequence). V shed 3 bases and J shed 0 bases, with 15 bases lying between them. Sequenced by immunoSEQ multiplex PCR; TCRdb stores in-frame clones only, minus some. The data show roughly 30,000 clones, over 65% seen once. The chain has TRBV19 and TRBJ2-1; unclear D gene. The TCR sequence derives from a female donor with multiple sclerosis, enrolled in a pregnancy study. The sequencing used CD8+ T cells from peripheral blood mononuclear cells, collected after pregnancy. The chain's CDR3 is CASSISPYSSSYNEQFF. CDR3 sequence (DNA): TGTGCCAGTAGTATCTCGCCCTACTCGAGCTCCTACAATGAGCAGTTCTTC.